The T cell receptor beta chain under discussion was sequenced for a study of CD8+ T cells in alopecia areata. Study-wide background: Patients took tofacitinib for 6 to 18 months, followed by 6 drug-free months. General study points: Tofacitinib produced a significant decrease in scalp clonality and in expanded CD8+ clones among the top 100.

This clone has a handful of counts. Its antigen is not identified. Germline V lookup: CDR1 GTSNPN, CDR2 SVGIG (reference sequence). The CDR3 is 14 amino acids. With 0 bases removed from V and 7 bases from J, the gap between germline ends came to 13 bases. cDNA serving as the sequencing template came from extracted, reverse transcribed RNA. Profiled with immunoSEQ multiplex PCR; TCRdb holds only in-frame clones, not every one. Of 110,000 or so clones listed, less than 70% are singletons. Stated treatment: oral pan-JAK inhibitor, 5-10 mg twice daily. The V call is TRBV30, the J call TRBJ2-4; possibly TRBD2 for D (6 bases). This receptor was obtained from a human donor with alopecia areata. The sample here was CD4+ T cells sorted from blood, taken at week 24, from a patient treated with tofacitinib. This chain's CDR3 is CAWSVKGEDNIQYF. CDR3 nucleotide sequence: TGTGCCTGGAGTGTAAAAGGGGAGGACAACATTCAGTACTTC.